Below, 2 T cell receptor beta chains from the same sample are listed, as sequenced in a study of blood T cell repertoires in COVID-19. This table comes from immunoSEQ multiplex PCR, and its TCRdb copy is limited to in-frame clones, with some not included. This sample has 120,000 to 150,000 clones, with roughly nine tenths found just once. The material sequenced was peripheral blood. The receptors here all came from a human donor in a cohort sampled during active COVID-19.

A single count supports this clone. The rearrangement joins TRBV7-9 to TRBJ2-5; 9 bases align to TRBD2. The CDR3 extends over 16 amino acids. Looked up from germline, CDR1 is SEHNR and CDR2 is FQNEAQ (reference sequence). Trimming removed 4 bases from V and 5 bases from J; junction bases left unmatched: 11. The CDR3 nucleotides read TGTGCCAGCAGCTCTGCGGGGGGGCCCATATCGGAGACCCAGTACTTC. Its protein product is CASSSAGGPISETQYF. Variable domain in full (rest from reference TRBV7-9 and TRBJ2-5): DTGVSQNPRHKITKRGQNVTFRCDPISEHNRLYWYRQTLGQGPEFLTYFQNEAQLEKSRLLSDRFSAERPKGSFSTLEIQRTEQGDSAMYLCASSSAGGPISETQYFGPGTRLLVL.

This sequence joins TRBV9 and TRBJ2-2; 10 nucleotides agree with TRBD2. The V gene's germline CDR1 is SGDLS and CDR2 YYNGEE. V shed 0 bases and J 4 bases; nucleotides not matched to a gene: 6. The CDR3 sequence is 17 residues long. The CDR3 coding sequence is TGTGCCAGCAGCGTAGAGGCTAGCGGGGGCCGCACCGGGGAGCTGTTTTTT. Protein product: CASSVEASGGRTGELFF.